Presented here are 32 T cell receptor beta chains from one specimen sequenced in a study of CD4 and CD8 cells across lung adenocarcinoma regions. TCRdb processed the PCR reads anew with MiXCR; each CDR3 protein has one entry. The sample consists of nearly 9,500 distinct CDR3 sequences, approximately 46% of them appearing once. Material for sequencing was CD8+ T cells from the margin of a lung tumor. The receptors were sampled from a female donor with lung adenocarcinoma. The CD4 and CD8 labels of this study may be unreliable.

V and J are TRBV6-5 and TRBJ2-5; D is uncertain. The J call may be wrong; the DNA end is better matched by TRBJ2-7. The CDR3 loop spans 14 amino acids. Germline V lookup: CDR1 MNHEY, CDR2 SVGAGI. The CDR3 region is CASSYSDGYYEQYV. The CDR3 region has the DNA TGTGCCAGCAGTTACTCGGACGGATACTACGAGCAGTACGTC.

The gene calls are TRBV27 and TRBJ2-5; TRBD1 aligns across 11 bases. Per the germline V gene, CDR1 is MNHEY and CDR2 is SMNVEV (reference sequence). The junction had 8 bases not matched to a gene; V was cut back by 7 bases and J by 7 bases. CDR3 size: 14 residues. CDR3 region: CASTGGTGGGTQYF. CDR3 DNA sequence: TGTGCCAGCACGGGGGGGACAGGGGGAGGGACCCAGTACTTC.

By sample share, this clonotype is medium-sized. This chain joins TRBV6-1 and TRBJ2-3, with a possible D match to TRBD2 (6 bases). The CDR3 contains 15 residues. The ends were cut back, 2 bases at V and 1 base at J, with 10 bases in the middle. Germline V gives CDR1 MNHNS, CDR2 SASEGT. CDR3 coding DNA: TGTGCCAGCAGTGAACGGCGGGGAGGCACAGATACGCAGTATTTT. Translating gives CASSERRGGTDTQYF.

The V gene is TRBV27, the J gene TRBJ2-3, with D uncertain. Germline-derived CDR1 and CDR2 are MNHEY and SMNVEV (reference sequence). Trimming took 3 bases from V and 6 from J, leaving 10 bases between them. The CDR3 contains 13 residues. The CDR3: CASSFGPWDTQYF. The CDR3 nucleotides are TGTGCCAGCAGTTTTGGGCCGTGGGATACGCAGTATTTT.

By sample share, this clonotype is medium-sized. The CDR3 loop is CASSLSGGTSGREQYF. CDR3 in DNA: TGTGCCAGCAGTTTGTCAGGGGGGACTAGCGGGAGGGAGCAGTACTTC. The rearrangement uses TRBV27 and TRBJ2-5; 16 bases agree with TRBD2. Germline V gives CDR1 MNHEY, CDR2 SMNVEV (reference sequence). This CDR3 region has 16 residues. Trimming at V came to 3 bases and at J to 11 bases, leaving 9 bases not matched to a gene.

Notes on this clonotype: This is likely a read error, given that the CDR3 carries no conserved phenylalanine or tryptophan at its end. The chain recombines TRBV10-1 with TRBJ2-5; D perhaps matches TRBD2 (6 bases). The CDR3 spans 13 residues. V was shortened by 8 bases and J by 11 bases, with 21 bases between the two germline ends. The germline gives CDR1 WNHNN, CDR2 SYGVQD (reference sequence). The CDR3 region has the DNA TGCGCCAGCGCCCGGGAGATTGAAGAGGCGCAGTACGTC. Residues: CASAREIEEAQYV.

This chain uses TRBV10-3 with TRBJ2-4, with 9 bases that match TRBD1. The J call is doubtful: the DNA matches TRBJ2-5 better. The CDR3 contains 14 residues. Per the germline V gene, CDR1 is ENHRY and CDR2 is SYGVKD. The DNA of the CDR3 is TGTGCCACCAAGGTCCCGGGACAGGGAAAGACCCAGTACTTC. Translated, it gives CATKVPGQGKTQYF.

This clonotype was counted many times. CDR3 region: CASSYRDNQPQHF. As DNA, the CDR3 is TGTGCCAGCAGTTACAGGGACAATCAGCCCCAGCATTTT. The genes are TRBV6-5 and TRBJ1-5; the D is unclear. Looked up from germline, CDR1 is MNHEY and CDR2 is SVGAGI. The CDR3 contains 13 residues. V lost 2 bases and J 3 bases, leaving 5 bases between the germline ends.

Of note for this clonotype: Relative to the germline gene, one junction end is altered; a read error may explain this. As DNA, the CDR3 is TGTGCCAGCAGTACCCGGGGAGCGGGATCGAAAAACACGCAGTACTTT. Amino acid sequence: CASSTRGAGSKNTQYF. The gene calls are TRBV27 and TRBJ2-4, with TRBD2 identical over 7 bases. Looked up from germline, CDR1 is MNHEY and CDR2 is SMNVEV (reference sequence). There are 16 residues in the CDR3.

The chain couples TRBV7-6 to TRBJ2-5; a weak D match, TRBD2 (6 bases). Matching the DNA end better, TRBJ2-7 makes the J call doubtful. Per the germline V gene, CDR1 is SGHVS and CDR2 is FNYEAQ. The CDR3 extends over 19 amino acids. CDR3 sequence: CASSRISAGLAPKYYEQYV. As DNA, the CDR3 is TGTGCCAGCAGCAGAATATCGGCCGGGCTAGCGCCTAAGTACTACGAGCAGTACGTC.

Of note for this clonotype: One junction end disagrees with the germline gene, perhaps due to a read error. The rearrangement links TRBV10-2 to TRBJ2-5, with D perhaps matching TRBD2 (7 bases). Germline V lookup: CDR1 WSHSY, CDR2 SAAADI. The CDR3 consists of 15 residues. The CDR3 spells CAGGTGGRDTETQYF. The CDR3 DNA reads as TGCGCCGGGGGGACGGGGGGACGGGACACAGAGACGCAGTACTTC.

Concerning this clonotype: No conserved phenylalanine or tryptophan ends this CDR3, so it is likely a read error. It is unclear where the CDR3 begins or ends on the DNA, so no DNA is shown, and the CDR3 is as TCRdb lists it. The chain uses TRBV29-1 and TRBJ2-5; whether TRBD1, the table's D call, matches the DNA was not checked. The CDR3 adds up to 20 amino acids, both ends counted. Germline V CDR1 and CDR2: SQVTM, ANQGSEA. The CDR3 protein is CSWEIQQPPGHGGAKLCTGH.

This clonotype was picked up a small number of times. The CDR3 DNA reads as TGTGCCAGCAGTTCCCGGGGGGGCACGGCCCAGTACTTC. This codes for CASSSRGGTAQYF. The rearrangement uses TRBV27 and TRBJ2-5, with TRBD2 matching over 8 bases. Looked up from germline, CDR1 is MNHEY and CDR2 is SMNVEV (reference sequence). Unmatched junction bases numbered 7, after V lost 4 bases and J lost 9 bases. The CDR3 extends over 13 amino acids.

This clonotype was picked up many times. This chain joins TRBV27 and TRBJ2-5, with D hard to call. This CDR3 contains 12 residues. The V and J ends lost 7 bases and 0 bases respectively, with 6 bases between them. The V gene's germline CDR1 is MNHEY and CDR2 SMNVEV (reference sequence). The CDR3 sequence is CASTYYQETQYF. The CDR3 bases are TGTGCCAGCACCTATTACCAAGAGACCCAGTACTTC.

For this clonotype: At one end the junction does not follow the germline gene, possibly because of a read error. The chain carries TRBV10-2 and TRBJ1-5; no clear D. The CDR3 covers 12 residues. Germline-derived CDR1 and CDR2 are WSHSY and SAAADI. The CDR3 is CASSEMRQPHHF. The CDR3 DNA reads as TGCGCCAGCAGTGAAATGCGCCAGCCCCACCATTTT.

Of note for this clonotype: The junction departs from the called germline gene at one end, perhaps through a read error. This chain connects TRBV6-4 to TRBJ2-3; possible D gene TRBD2, 6 bases. The CDR3 contains 13 residues. CDR1 and CDR2 (germline): MRHNA, SNTAGT. Written as DNA, the CDR3 is TGTGCCCGCGGGACTCGCGACACAGAGACGCAGTATTTT. Translated: CARGTRDTETQYF.

The gene calls are TRBV20-1 and TRBJ2-1; a possible D gene is TRBD2 (5 bases). The J call could be wrong; TRBJ2-7 is a better fit for the DNA end. Germline-derived CDR1 and CDR2 are DFQATT and SNEGSKA (reference sequence). The CDR3 has 14 residues. The CDR3 here is CSARRRTGSYEQYF. The CDR3, as DNA: TGCAGTGCTAGACGAAGGACGGGATCCTACGAGCAGTACTTC.

This clonotype was seen a handful of times. The chain links TRBV4-1 to TRBJ1-1; D might be TRBD1 (6 bases). V was shortened by 0 bases and J by 4 bases, with 12 bases between the two germline ends. Germline V gene data show CDR1 as MGHRA and CDR2 as YSYEKL. The CDR3 has 15 residues. The CDR3 sequence is CASSQDGRGGTEAFF. DNA of the CDR3: TGCGCCAGCAGCCAAGATGGTCGAGGGGGCACTGAAGCTTTCTTT.

This clonotype was observed a handful of times. The V call is TRBV7-9, the J call TRBJ2-1; D uncertain. The DNA matches TRBJ2-7 better at its end, which makes the J call doubtful. The CDR3 loop spans 17 amino acids. Germline CDR1 is SEHNR and CDR2 is FQNEAQ (reference sequence). CDR3 bases: TGTGCCAGCAGCACCCATCGGTTAGACACCTCCTCCTACGAGCAGTACTTC. Its protein product is CASSTHRLDTSSYEQYF.

The gene calls are TRBV6-1 and TRBJ1-1, with 8 bases lining up with TRBD1. Trimming removed 5 bases from V and 1 base from J; junction bases left unmatched: 6. The CDR3 consists of 15 residues. The germline CDR1 and CDR2 sequences are MNHNS and SASEGT. The CDR3 spells CASSMTTGENTEAFF. CDR3 bases: TGTGCCAGCAGTATGACGACAGGGGAGAACACTGAAGCTTTCTTT.

V usage is TRBV6-1 and J usage is TRBJ1-6; weak D call: TRBD1 (5 bases). The ends were cut back, 6 bases at V and 10 bases at J, with 13 bases in the middle. This CDR3 comprises 13 residues. Germline V gives CDR1 MNHNS, CDR2 SASEGT. CDR3 loop: CASSSTVTSPLHF. The CDR3 DNA sequence: TGTGCCAGCAGCTCGACAGTGACCTCACCCCTCCACTTT.

The chain combines TRBV5-4 with TRBJ2-1; tentatively, D is TRBD2 (6 bases). The end of the DNA fits TRBJ2-5 better, so the J call may be wrong. CDR1 is SGHNT and CDR2 is YYREEE in the germline V gene (reference sequence). This CDR3 comprises 16 residues. The CDR3 reads CASSDMSGGNQETQYF. Here the CDR3 DNA reads TGTGCCAGCAGTGATATGAGCGGAGGGAACCAAGAGACCCAGTACTTC.

Concerning this clonotype: Compared with germline, one end of the junction differs, possibly owing to a read error. V usage is TRBV10-1 and J usage is TRBJ2-4, with TRBD1 as a possible D gene (5 bases). Germline CDR1 WNHNN, CDR2 SYGVQD (reference sequence). This CDR3 contains 14 residues. The CDR3 spells CGSKGRRAKDTQYF. The CDR3 coding sequence is TGCGGCAGCAAGGGGCGGCGAGCCAAAGACACGCAGTACTTC.

There are a few counts of this clonotype. This CDR3 is missing its conserved last phenylalanine or tryptophan, likely due to a read error. No DNA is shown, since the ends of the CDR3 on it are uncertain; the CDR3 is the one TCRdb lists. The chain links TRBV22-1 to TRBJ2-1. TRBV22-1 counts as a pseudogene. With termini counted, the CDR3 has 11 amino acids. The CDR3 loop reads CPASALPSPAA.

In its sample, this clonotype was seen many times. This chain uses TRBV7-6 with TRBJ1-6; D uncertain. Germline V gives CDR1 SGHVS, CDR2 FNYEAQ. The ends were cut back, 0 bases at V and 10 bases at J, with 13 bases in the middle. The CDR3 is made up of 15 amino acids. The CDR3 here is CASSLADVQSSPLHF. CDR3 nucleotide sequence: TGTGCCAGCAGCTTAGCTGACGTACAGAGCTCACCCCTCCACTTT.

The CDR3 region is CASSLTGGGGETQYF. The CDR3 nucleotides are TGCGCCAGCAGCTTGACAGGGGGAGGCGGGGAGACCCAGTACTTC. The chain employs TRBV5-1 and TRBJ2-1, with TRBD1 identical over 8 bases. Judging by the DNA end, TRBJ2-5 fits better; the J call may be wrong. Germline assignment: CDR1 SGHRS and CDR2 YFSETQ. This CDR3 has 15 amino acids.

The rearrangement links TRBV3-1 to TRBJ2-3; a weak D match, TRBD2 (5 bases). Per germline, CDR1 LGHDT and CDR2 YNNKEL (reference sequence). The CDR3 extends over 14 amino acids. Trimming left V 8 bases short and J 0 bases short, with 12 bases between. Here the CDR3 reads CASSPGLSTDTQYF. CDR3 sequence (DNA): TGTGCCAGCTCTCCTGGACTCAGCACAGATACGCAGTATTTT.

This clonotype is categorized as large. This rearrangement joins TRBV6-5 to TRBJ1-2, with D hard to call. Germline V CDR1 and CDR2: MNHEY, SVGAGI. This CDR3 spans 13 amino acids. Trimming pared 8 bases from V and 8 bases from J, leaving 18 bases between. The chain's CDR3 is CASEGRQRQGYTF. The CDR3, as DNA: TGTGCCAGCGAGGGCAGGCAAAGGCAAGGCTACACCTTC.

The chain is built from TRBV7-6 and TRBJ2-3, with D unresolved. This CDR3 spans 15 amino acids. Trimming stripped 4 bases from V and 4 bases from J, with 15 bases between. CDR1 is SGHVS, CDR2 FNYEAQ, per germline. The CDR3 coding sequence is TGTGCCAGCAGCTCAAACTCGGTCCCCGCAGATACGCAGTATTTT. Its translation is CASSSNSVPADTQYF. Combining the CDR3 with reference TRBV7-6 and TRBJ2-3 gives the whole variable domain GAGVSQSPRYKVTKRGQDVALRCDPISGHVSLYWYRQALGQGPEFLTYFNYEAQQDKSGLPNDRFSAERPEGSISTLTIQRTEQRDSAMYRCASSSNSVPADTQYFGPGTRLTVL.

This rearrangement joins TRBV4-1 to TRBJ2-1, with unresolved D. CDR1 and CDR2 (germline): MGHRA, YSYEKL. V was clipped by 1 base and J by 0 bases, with 7 bases between them. The CDR3 has 15 residues. The CDR3 DNA follows: TGCGCCAGCAGCCAAGGGGGTAGCTCCTACAATGAGCAGTTCTTC. As protein: CASSQGGSSYNEQFF.

The chain couples TRBV7-2 to TRBJ2-1; 8 nucleotides align to TRBD1. J was trimmed by 4 bases and V by 1 base; bases with no gene match: 3. CDR3 length equals 15 residues. Germline CDR1 is SGHTA and CDR2 is FQGNSA. CDR3 nucleotides: TGTGCCAGCAGCTTAGATACAGGGGGGTACAATGAGCAGTTCTTC. This codes for CASSLDTGGYNEQFF.

The sample holds a few counts of this clonotype. This sequence joins TRBV10-2 and TRBJ2-7; 7 nucleotides line up with TRBD1. This CDR3 contains 15 residues. V lost 6 bases to trimming and J lost 1 base; unmatched junction nucleotides: 9. CDR1 and CDR2 from the germline V gene are WSHSY and SAAADI. The CDR3, as DNA: TGCGCCAGCAGCGAAGGGGGCGCTGGATCCTACGAGCAGTACTTC. Residues: CASSEGGAGSYEQYF.